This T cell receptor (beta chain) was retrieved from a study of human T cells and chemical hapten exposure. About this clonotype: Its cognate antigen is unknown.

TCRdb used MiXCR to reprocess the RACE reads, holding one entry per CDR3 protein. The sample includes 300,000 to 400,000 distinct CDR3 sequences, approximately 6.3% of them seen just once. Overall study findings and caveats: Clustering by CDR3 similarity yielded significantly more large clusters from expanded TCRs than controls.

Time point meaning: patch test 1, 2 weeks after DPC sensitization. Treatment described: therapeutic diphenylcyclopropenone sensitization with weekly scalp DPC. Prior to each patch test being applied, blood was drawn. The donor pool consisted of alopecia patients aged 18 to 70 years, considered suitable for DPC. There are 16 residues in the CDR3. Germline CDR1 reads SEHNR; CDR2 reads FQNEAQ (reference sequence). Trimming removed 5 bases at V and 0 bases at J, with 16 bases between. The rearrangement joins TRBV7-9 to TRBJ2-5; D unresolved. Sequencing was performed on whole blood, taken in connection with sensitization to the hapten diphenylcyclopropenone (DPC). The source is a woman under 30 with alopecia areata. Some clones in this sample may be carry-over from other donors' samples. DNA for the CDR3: TGTGCCAGCAGCCCAACGTATATCCGAAACCAAGAGACCCAGTACTTC. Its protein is CASSPTYIRNQETQYF.